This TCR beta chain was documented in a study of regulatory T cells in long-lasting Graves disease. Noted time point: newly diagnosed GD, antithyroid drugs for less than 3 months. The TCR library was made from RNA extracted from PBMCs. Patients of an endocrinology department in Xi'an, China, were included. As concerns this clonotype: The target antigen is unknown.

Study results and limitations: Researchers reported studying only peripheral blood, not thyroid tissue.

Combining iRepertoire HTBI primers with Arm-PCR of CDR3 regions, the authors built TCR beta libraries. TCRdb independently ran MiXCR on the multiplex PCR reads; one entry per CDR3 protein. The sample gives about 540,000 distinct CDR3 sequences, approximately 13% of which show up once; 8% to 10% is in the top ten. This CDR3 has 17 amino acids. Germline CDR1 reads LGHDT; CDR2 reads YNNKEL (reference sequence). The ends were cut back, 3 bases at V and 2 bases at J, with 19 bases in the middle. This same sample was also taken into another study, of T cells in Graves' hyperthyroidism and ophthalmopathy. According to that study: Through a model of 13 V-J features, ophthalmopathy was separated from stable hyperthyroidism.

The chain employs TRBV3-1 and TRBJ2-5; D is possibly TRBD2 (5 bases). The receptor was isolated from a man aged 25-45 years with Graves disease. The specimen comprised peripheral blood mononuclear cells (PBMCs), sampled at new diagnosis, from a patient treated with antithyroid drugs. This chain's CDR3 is CASSQSSLRTSQETQYF. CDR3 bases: TGTGCCAGCAGCCAGTCGTCCCTCCGTACTAGTCAAGAGACCCAGTACTTC.